The T cell receptor beta chain under discussion was sequenced for a study of blood T cell repertoires in COVID-19. About the research overall: Samples came from the United States, Italy and Spain, spanning acute and convalescent COVID-19. PBMCs, B-cell-depleted T cells, or T cells provided the cDNA or gDNA that made up the material.

Germline CDR1 and CDR2: LGHDT and YNNKEL (reference sequence). The CDR3 totals 14 residues. Trimming stripped 3 bases from V and 9 bases from J, with 12 bases between. Original processing notes: Estimates of nucleated cell counts were drawn from the amplification of reference gene primers. Clones were sequenced by immunoSEQ multiplex PCR, and TCRdb holds only the in-frame ones, with some missing. V, J and clone size reflect that table, while D and trimming were determined from the DNA. The sample lists 130,000 to 150,000 clones; approximately 89% were seen once. The sequence was collected from a human donor in a cohort sampled during active COVID-19. Sequencing input: peripheral blood. The J gene is TRBJ1-6, the V gene TRBV3-1 (or the pseudogene TRBV3-2), with D possibly TRBD1 on 5 matching bases. The DNA of the CDR3 is TGTGCCAGCAGCCACGGGAGTAGGGGTTCACCCCTCCACTTT. This codes for CASSHGSRGSPLHF.